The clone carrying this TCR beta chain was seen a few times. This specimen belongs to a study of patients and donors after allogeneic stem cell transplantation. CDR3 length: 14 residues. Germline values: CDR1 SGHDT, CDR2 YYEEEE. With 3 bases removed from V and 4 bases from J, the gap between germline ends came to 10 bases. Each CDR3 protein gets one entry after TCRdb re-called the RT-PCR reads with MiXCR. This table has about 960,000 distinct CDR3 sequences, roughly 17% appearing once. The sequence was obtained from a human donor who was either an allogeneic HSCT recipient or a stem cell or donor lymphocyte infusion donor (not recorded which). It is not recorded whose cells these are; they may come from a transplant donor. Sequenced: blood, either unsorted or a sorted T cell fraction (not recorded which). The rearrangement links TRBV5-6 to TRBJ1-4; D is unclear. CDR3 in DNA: TGTGCCAGCAGCTATGGCAGGATTAATGAAAAACTGTTTTTT. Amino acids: CASSYGRINEKLFF.